This T cell receptor beta chain was sequenced in a study of CD8+ T cells in alopecia areata. Study-wide context: At a dose of 5 to 10 mg twice daily, oral tofacitinib was given to treated patients. General study results and limits: Expanded CD8+ clones among the top 100, as well as scalp clonality, were significantly decreased by tofacitinib. Sequencing of scalp samples also captures resident alphabeta T cells of normal skin.

Sequencing templates came from extracted RNA that was reverse transcribed into cDNA. The data were produced by immunoSEQ multiplex PCR, yet TCRdb's version contains in-frame clones alone and is incomplete. This sample has 200,000 to 250,000 clones, with more than 30% found just once. Documented treatment: oral pan-JAK inhibitor, 5-10 mg twice daily. This clone was recorded a few times. Its antigen is as yet unknown. Germline CDR1 SQVTM, CDR2 ANQGSEA. The CDR3 is 14 residues long. J gave up 6 bases and V 5 bases, and 8 bases lay outside the gene matches. The clonotype was recovered from a human donor with alopecia areata. This chain joins TRBV29-1 and TRBJ2-1; 9 bases agree with TRBD1. This specimen was CD4+ T cells sorted from blood, taken at roughly week 30, from a patient treated with tofacitinib. DNA of the CDR3: TGCAGCGTTCGCCGGGACAGGGCCCCCAATGAGCAGTTCTTC. It is translated as CSVRRDRAPNEQFF.